This TCR beta chain was sequenced for a study of control samples from healthy donors and cancer patients. Sequenced by immunoSEQ multiplex PCR; TCRdb stores in-frame clones only, minus some. The sample consists of 90,000 to 110,000 clones, 83% of them appearing once. Trimming removed 3 bases from V and 3 bases from J; junction bases left unmatched: 6. The CDR3 is 15 amino acids. Per the germline V gene, CDR1 is LGHNA and CDR2 is YSLEER. Sequences were obtained from blood. The sequence derives from a woman aged 50 to 60 in good health. This sequence joins TRBV4-3 and TRBJ2-7; 9 bases line up with TRBD2. CDR3 residues: CASSQGAGGDYEQYF. CDR3 DNA sequence: TGCGCCAGCAGCCAGGGGGCGGGGGGGGACTACGAGCAGTACTTC.